These T cell receptor beta chains were read from a single sample in a study of blood T cell repertoires in COVID-19. Some clones are missing from TCRdb's copy, which holds only in-frame ones; the method was immunoSEQ multiplex PCR. Here the sample spans fewer than 200,000 clones, just under 85% being singletons. Sequencing was carried out using peripheral blood. Receptors were obtained from a woman aged 80 or over with COVID-19, enrolled during active disease. CDR3s include the opening cysteine and the closing phenylalanine or tryptophan. The D gene is left open where the match is weak. Not all rows give a size; the values are once, few, many and, for expanded clones, a class.

v_gene: TRBV30; d_gene: .; j_gene: TRBJ1-2; abundance: .; CDR3nt: TGTGCCTGGAGTGGAGGGAGTGGCTACACCTTC; CDR3aa: CAWSGGSGYTF
v_gene: TRBV27; d_gene: .; j_gene: TRBJ2-5; abundance: .; CDR3nt: TGTGCCAGCAGTTCCTACCCCCTGTACCAAGAGACCCAGTACTTC; CDR3aa: CASSSYPLYQETQYF
v_gene: TRBV27; d_gene: .; j_gene: TRBJ1-2; abundance: .; CDR3nt: TGTGCCAGCAGTTTTAGGGGTCATGGCTACACCTTC; CDR3aa: CASSFRGHGYTF
v_gene: TRBV28; d_gene: .; j_gene: TRBJ1-3; abundance: .; CDR3nt: TGTGCCAGCAGTTTAGGAGGAGCCCGCCCAAACACCATATATTTT; CDR3aa: CASSLGGARPNTIYF
v_gene: TRBV12-3/TRBV12-4; d_gene: .; j_gene: TRBJ2-7; abundance: .; CDR3nt: TGTGCCAGCAGTAGGGGGAGCTCCTACGAGCAGTACTTC; CDR3aa: CASSRGSSYEQYF
v_gene: TRBV11-2; d_gene: .; j_gene: TRBJ1-2; abundance: .; CDR3nt: TGTGCCAGCAGCCGCGGGGGGGGGATACCAATCTATGGCTACACCTTC; CDR3aa: CASSRGGGIPIYGYTF
v_gene: TRBV30; d_gene: .; j_gene: TRBJ1-5; abundance: once; CDR3nt: TGTGCCTGGAGTTTACACAAGAGGGGCAATCAGCCCCAGCATTTT; CDR3aa: CAWSLHKRGNQPQHF
v_gene: TRBV5-1; d_gene: .; j_gene: TRBJ2-3; abundance: .; CDR3nt: TGCGCCAGCAGCTCACCGGGGGTTAATACGCAGTATTTT; CDR3aa: CASSSPGVNTQYF
v_gene: TRBV18; d_gene: .; j_gene: TRBJ2-5; abundance: .; CDR3nt: TGTGCCAGCTCACCACTTAGCTGGGGGCCCCAAGAGACCCAGTACTTC; CDR3aa: CASSPLSWGPQETQYF
v_gene: TRBV28; d_gene: .; j_gene: TRBJ1-5; abundance: .; CDR3nt: TGTGCCACTCACAGGGATAGCAATCAGCCCCAGCATTTT; CDR3aa: CATHRDSNQPQHF
v_gene: TRBV28; d_gene: .; j_gene: TRBJ2-2; abundance: .; CDR3nt: TGTGCCAGCAGTTTACTGGGACAAGGTTACACCGGGGAGCTGTTTTTT; CDR3aa: CASSLLGQGYTGELFF
v_gene: TRBV4-3; d_gene: .; j_gene: TRBJ1-1; abundance: once; CDR3nt: TGCGCCAGCAGCCAAGAGCCCCTAATTGGGAACACTGAAGCTTTCTTT; CDR3aa: CASSQEPLIGNTEAFF
v_gene: TRBV29-1; d_gene: .; j_gene: TRBJ2-7; abundance: .; CDR3nt: TGCAGCGTTGAAGGCGGACAGTTTCCTTCCTACGAGCAGTACTTC; CDR3aa: CSVEGGQFPSYEQYF
v_gene: TRBV28; d_gene: .; j_gene: TRBJ1-4; abundance: few; CDR3nt: TGTGCCAGTAGCACTTTTGCTAATGAAAAACTGTTTTTT; CDR3aa: CASSTFANEKLFF
v_gene: TRBV4-1; d_gene: TRBD2; j_gene: TRBJ2-7; abundance: .; CDR3nt: TGCGCCAGCAGCCAAGGGTTAGCGGGAGGGTACTCCTACGAGCAGTACTTC; CDR3aa: CASSQGLAGGYSYEQYF
v_gene: TRBV5-6; d_gene: TRBD1; j_gene: TRBJ2-5; abundance: .; CDR3nt: TGTGCCAGCACTATAGGTCGGGACAGACGTCCGGAGACCCAGTACTTC; CDR3aa: CASTIGRDRRPETQYF
v_gene: TRBV6-2/TRBV6-3; d_gene: TRBD2; j_gene: TRBJ2-2; abundance: few; CDR3nt: TGTGCCAGCAGCTCCGGGACTACCTTCACCGGGGAGCTGTTTTTT; CDR3aa: CASSSGTTFTGELFF
v_gene: TRBV5-1; d_gene: TRBD2; j_gene: TRBJ2-1; abundance: .; CDR3nt: TGCGCCAGCAGCTTGGGCATTGGCGGGAGGGCCGAAAATGAGCAGTTCTTC; CDR3aa: CASSLGIGGRAENEQFF
v_gene: TRBV24-1; d_gene: .; j_gene: TRBJ2-1; abundance: .; CDR3nt: TGTGCCACCAGTGATAAACAGGCGGGAACCTACAATGAGCAGTTCTTC; CDR3aa: CATSDKQAGTYNEQFF
v_gene: TRBV28; d_gene: .; j_gene: TRBJ2-6; abundance: few; CDR3nt: TGTGCCAGCAGTTCTCCAGCTGGGGCCAACGTCCTGACTTTC; CDR3aa: CASSSPAGANVLTF
v_gene: TRBV19; d_gene: .; j_gene: TRBJ1-3; abundance: .; CDR3nt: TGTGCCAGTAGAGAGTTTTCTAACTCTGGAAACACCATATATTTT; CDR3aa: CASREFSNSGNTIYF
v_gene: TRBV14; d_gene: .; j_gene: TRBJ1-6; abundance: .; CDR3nt: TGTGCCAGCAGCCAGCGCACAGCTTTCAATTCACCCCTCCACTTT; CDR3aa: CASSQRTAFNSPLHF
v_gene: TRBV9; d_gene: .; j_gene: TRBJ2-5; abundance: .; CDR3nt: TGTGCCAGCAGCGTAGTGGCCCCTCAAGAGACCCAGTACTTC; CDR3aa: CASSVVAPQETQYF
v_gene: TRBV2; d_gene: .; j_gene: TRBJ1-3; abundance: .; CDR3nt: TGTGCCAGCAGGGCCAGCGGGGTGGACACCATATATTTT; CDR3aa: CASRASGVDTIYF
v_gene: TRBV29-1; d_gene: .; j_gene: TRBJ1-5; abundance: few; CDR3nt: TGCAGCGTTAGCAATCGGAATCAGCCCCAGCATTTT; CDR3aa: CSVSNRNQPQHF
v_gene: TRBV18; d_gene: .; j_gene: TRBJ1-4; abundance: .; CDR3nt: TGTGCCAGCTCACAACTGCCAGGTGAAAAACTGTTTTTT; CDR3aa: CASSQLPGEKLFF
v_gene: TRBV18; d_gene: .; j_gene: TRBJ1-1; abundance: .; CDR3nt: TGTGCCAGCTCACCAGTTGGGGCGACTGAAGCTTTCTTT; CDR3aa: CASSPVGATEAFF